This TCR beta chain emerged from a study of vaccination effects on CD4 cells after COVID-19. ViraFEST assay sequencing came after antigen-specific CD4+ T cells were expanded with viral peptide pools. The culture ran for roughly ten days before CD4+ T cells were isolated. Two-dose BNT162b2 or mRNA-1273 vaccination was given to participants. Testing of the vaccine recipients showed negative nucleocapsid antibodies and no prior SARS-CoV-2 infection. The authors replaced half the medium with IL-2 medium on days 3 and 7. This clone was detected a few times. The antigen remains undetermined. Overall study findings and caveats: Convalescent patients numbered few in the study; early post-infection timepoints were missing entirely.

Method: immunoSEQ multiplex PCR; TCRdb's copy keeps in-frame clones and lacks some. The table lists tens of thousands of clones, 55% to 85% of them singletons. This receptor was obtained from a human donor who received a COVID-19 vaccine. The sample was CD4+ T cells from PBMCs cultured with HCoV-229E spike peptides, taken after COVID-19 vaccination.

The CDR3 region is CASSPQPLGGNYGYTF. In DNA form, the CDR3 reads TGTGCCAGCAGCCCCCAACCTTTGGGGGGGAACTATGGCTACACCTTC. The chain couples TRBV3-1 (or the pseudogene TRBV3-2) to TRBJ1-2; a possible D gene is TRBD1 (5 bases). Deletions cut 4 bases from V and 2 bases from J, with 17 bases between. The CDR3 is made up of 16 amino acids. The germline V gene encodes CDR1 LGHDT and CDR2 YNNKEL (reference sequence).